The next 10 T cell receptor beta chains were all read from a single sample in a study of tumor and adjacent non-tumor tissue in lung cancer. No cell sorting was done before RNA was extracted from the tissue. The library came from three nested PCR rounds adapted from ARM-PCR protocols. TCRdb recomputed calls from the multiplex PCR reads with MiXCR, one row per CDR3 protein. The sample carries about 200,000 distinct CDR3 sequences, about 76% recorded once. The sequencing sample was made of lung tumor tissue. Receptors originate from a man aged 60 to 69 with non-small cell lung cancer.

The chain carries TRBV12-3 or TRBV12-4 and TRBJ2-1; possible D gene TRBD2, 6 bases. The V gene lost 6 bases and the J gene lost 2 bases, with 17 bases spanning the gap. CDR3 size: 16 residues. The CDR3 loop is CASSSYLAPPYNEQFF. The CDR3 DNA reads TGTGCCAGCAGCTCCTATCTAGCGCCTCCCTACAATGAGCAGTTCTTC.

V is TRBV4-1 and J is TRBJ2-3; the D gene is possibly TRBD2 (6 bases). This CDR3 contains 16 residues. With 1 base removed from V and 5 bases from J, the gap between germline ends came to 16 bases. The germline CDR1 and CDR2 sequences are MGHRA and YSYEKL. CDR3 sequence (DNA): TGCGCCAGCAGCCAAGGTCCTAGCGCTCCGGGAGATACGCAGTATTTT. Residues: CASSQGPSAPGDTQYF.

The chain couples TRBV29-1 to TRBJ1-3; D possibly corresponds to TRBD1 (6 bases). V was clipped by 6 bases and J by 1 base, with 16 bases between them. There are 15 residues in the CDR3. Germline CDR1 SQVTM, CDR2 ANQGSEA. The CDR3 is CSVQKRQVSGNTIYF. The CDR3 DNA follows: TGCAGCGTCCAAAAGCGACAGGTGTCTGGAAACACCATATATTTT.

Comments on this clonotype: A much larger clone lies a single base off, so this may be a read error. This chain connects TRBV29-1 to TRBJ2-5; 7 bases map to TRBD2. In germline, CDR1 is SQVTM, CDR2 ANQGSEA. The CDR3 length is 15 residues. The CDR3 spells CSVEDRTHGGETRYF. Written as DNA, the CDR3 is TGCAGCGTTGAAGATCGGACCCATGGGGGGGAGACCCGGTACTTC. Supplemented by reference TRBV29-1 and TRBJ2-5, the full variable domain reads SAVISQKPSRDICQRGTSLTIQCQVDSQVTMMFWYRQQPGQSLTLIATANQGSEATYESGFVIDKFPISRPNLTFSTLTVSNMSPEDSSIYLCSVEDRTHGGETRYFGPGTRLLVL.

This clonotype was detected many times. This rearrangement joins TRBV5-1 to TRBJ1-5; D not certain. V lost 2 bases and J lost 4, with 7 bases in between. This CDR3 region has 13 residues. The germline gives CDR1 SGHRS, CDR2 YFSETQ. The CDR3 reads CASSFLPNQPQHF. The CDR3 coding sequence is TGCGCCAGCAGCTTTCTGCCTAATCAGCCCCAGCATTTT.

Comment on this clonotype: It may be a read error: a sequence one base away is much more abundant. The rearrangement uses TRBV5-4 and TRBJ2-7; a possible D gene is TRBD2 (5 bases). This CDR3 spans 15 amino acids. The germline V gene encodes CDR1 SGHNT and CDR2 YYREEE (reference sequence). CDR3 residues: CASNLAGVGSYEQYF. In nucleotides, the CDR3 is TGTGCCAGCAACTTGGCCGGGGTTGGATCCTACGAGCAGTACTTC.

The rearrangement joins TRBV6-5 to TRBJ2-7, with D tentatively TRBD1 (5 bases). Trimming shortened V by 8 bases and J by 3 bases, and 20 bases separated the two germline ends. Germline CDR1 is MNHEY and CDR2 is SVGAGI. This CDR3 is built from 15 residues. The CDR3: CASGNGAVIHYEQYF. The CDR3 bases are TGTGCCAGCGGCAATGGGGCAGTCATTCACTACGAGCAGTACTTC.

In regard to this clonotype: At one end the junction does not follow the germline gene, possibly because of a read error. The V and J genes are TRBV12-3 or TRBV12-4 and TRBJ2-7; 8 bases align to TRBD2. CDR3 length: 14 amino acids. CDR3 sequence: CASSSSGRGHELYF. In DNA form, the CDR3 reads TGTGCCAGCAGTTCAAGCGGGAGAGGCCACGAGCTGTACTTC.

Turning to this clonotype: A much larger clone differs by one base, so this may be a read error. The chain employs TRBV5-4 and TRBJ2-5, with 8 bases lining up with TRBD2. Germline V gene sequence: CDR1 SGHNT, CDR2 YYREEE (reference sequence). CDR3 length: 16 amino acids. The CDR3 DNA follows: TGTGCCAGCAGCTTGTCTCCGGGACTAGGGGAAGAGACCCATTACTTC. The encoded protein is CASSLSPGLGEETHYF.

The genes are TRBV7-9 and TRBJ2-7; 7 nucleotides agree with TRBD1. V trimming: 5 bases; J trimming: 0 bases; junction bases outside the gene matches: 4. Per the germline V gene, CDR1 is SEHNR and CDR2 is FQNEAQ (reference sequence). This CDR3 is built from 14 residues. The DNA of the CDR3 is TGTGCCAGCAGCCTGGACAGGTACTCCTACGAGCAGTACTTC. It translates to CASSLDRYSYEQYF.